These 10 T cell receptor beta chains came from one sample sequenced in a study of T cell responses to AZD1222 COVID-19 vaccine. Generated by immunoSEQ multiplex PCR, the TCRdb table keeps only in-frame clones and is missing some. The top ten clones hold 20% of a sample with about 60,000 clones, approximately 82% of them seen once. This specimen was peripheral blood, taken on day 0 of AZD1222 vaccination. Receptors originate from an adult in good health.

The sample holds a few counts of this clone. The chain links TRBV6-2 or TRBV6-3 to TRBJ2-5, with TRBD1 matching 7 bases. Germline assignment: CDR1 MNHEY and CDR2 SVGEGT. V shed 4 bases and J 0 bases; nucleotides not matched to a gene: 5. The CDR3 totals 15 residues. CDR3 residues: CASSSWDRHQETQYF. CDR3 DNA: TGTGCCAGCAGTTCCTGGGACAGACACCAAGAGACCCAGTACTTC.

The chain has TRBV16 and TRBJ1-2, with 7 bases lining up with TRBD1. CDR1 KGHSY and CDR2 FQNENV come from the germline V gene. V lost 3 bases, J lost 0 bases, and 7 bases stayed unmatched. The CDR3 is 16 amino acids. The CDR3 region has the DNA TGTGCCAGCAGCCACCACAGGGGTCTAGCTAACTATGGCTACACCTTC. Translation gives CASSHHRGLANYGYTF.

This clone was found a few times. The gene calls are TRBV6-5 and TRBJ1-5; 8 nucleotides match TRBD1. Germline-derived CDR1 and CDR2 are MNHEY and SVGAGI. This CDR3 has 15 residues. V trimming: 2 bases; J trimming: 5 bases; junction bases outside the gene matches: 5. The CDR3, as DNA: TGTGCCAGCAGTTACACGACAGGGGAGGATCAGCCCCAGCATTTT. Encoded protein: CASSYTTGEDQPQHF.

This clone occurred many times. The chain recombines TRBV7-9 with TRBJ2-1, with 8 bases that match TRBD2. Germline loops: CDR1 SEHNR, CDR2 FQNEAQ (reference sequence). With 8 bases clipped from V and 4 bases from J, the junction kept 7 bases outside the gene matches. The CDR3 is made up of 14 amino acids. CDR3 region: CASHEAGAYNEQFF. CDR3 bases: TGTGCCAGCCACGAAGCGGGGGCATACAATGAGCAGTTCTTC.

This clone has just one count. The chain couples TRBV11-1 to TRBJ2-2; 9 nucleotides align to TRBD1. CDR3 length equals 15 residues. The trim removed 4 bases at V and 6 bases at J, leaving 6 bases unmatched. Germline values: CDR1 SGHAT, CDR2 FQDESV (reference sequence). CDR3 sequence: CASSSDRGLPGELFF. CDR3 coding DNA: TGTGCCAGCAGCTCGGACAGGGGCTTGCCCGGGGAGCTGTTTTTT.

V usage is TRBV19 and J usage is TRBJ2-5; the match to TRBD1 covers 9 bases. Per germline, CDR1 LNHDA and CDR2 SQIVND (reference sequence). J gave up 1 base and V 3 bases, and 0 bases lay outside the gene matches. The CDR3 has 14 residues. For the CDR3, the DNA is TGTGCCAGTAGTATGGACAGGGGCCAAGAGACCCAGTACTTC. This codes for CASSMDRGQETQYF.

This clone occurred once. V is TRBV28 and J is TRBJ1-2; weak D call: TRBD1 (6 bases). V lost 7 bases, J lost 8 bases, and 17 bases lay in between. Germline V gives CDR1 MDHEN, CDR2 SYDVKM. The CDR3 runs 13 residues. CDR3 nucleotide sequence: TGTGCCAGCAACCAGAACCTCAGGGGAGGCTACACCTTC. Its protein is CASNQNLRGGYTF.

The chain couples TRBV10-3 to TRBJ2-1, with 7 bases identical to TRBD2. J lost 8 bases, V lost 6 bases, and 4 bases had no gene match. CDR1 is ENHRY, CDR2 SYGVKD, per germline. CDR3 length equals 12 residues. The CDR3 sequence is CAIRLGGDEQFF. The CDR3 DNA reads TGTGCCATCAGACTGGGAGGGGATGAGCAGTTCTTC.

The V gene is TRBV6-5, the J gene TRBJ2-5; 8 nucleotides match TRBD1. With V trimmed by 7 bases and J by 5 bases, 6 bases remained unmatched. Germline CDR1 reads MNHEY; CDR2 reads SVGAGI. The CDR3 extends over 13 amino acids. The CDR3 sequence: CASTKDRAETQYF. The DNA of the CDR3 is TGTGCCAGCACCAAGGACAGGGCCGAGACCCAGTACTTC.

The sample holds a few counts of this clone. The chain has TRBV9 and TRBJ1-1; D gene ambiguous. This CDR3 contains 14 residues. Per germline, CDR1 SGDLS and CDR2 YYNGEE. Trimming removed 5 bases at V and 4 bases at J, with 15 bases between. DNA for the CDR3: TGTGCCAGCAGTAAGGGTCCCGATTCCACTGAAGCTTTCTTT. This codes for CASSKGPDSTEAFF.